This TCR beta chain emerged from a study of control samples from healthy donors and cancer patients. Germline CDR1 and CDR2: LNHDA and SQIVND (reference sequence). The ends lost 2 bases at V and 6 bases at J; junction bases unmatched: 4. The CDR3 consists of 14 residues. Profiled with immunoSEQ multiplex PCR; TCRdb holds only in-frame clones, not every one. Among some 130,000 clones listed, 92% were seen once. The receptor comes from a woman aged 45-59 years in good health. What was sequenced was blood. This chain uses TRBV19 with TRBJ2-1, with TRBD1 matching over 7 bases. DNA of the CDR3: TGTGCCAGTAGTATATCCCCAGGGGGCAATGAGCAGTTCTTC. Its protein product is CASSISPGGNEQFF.